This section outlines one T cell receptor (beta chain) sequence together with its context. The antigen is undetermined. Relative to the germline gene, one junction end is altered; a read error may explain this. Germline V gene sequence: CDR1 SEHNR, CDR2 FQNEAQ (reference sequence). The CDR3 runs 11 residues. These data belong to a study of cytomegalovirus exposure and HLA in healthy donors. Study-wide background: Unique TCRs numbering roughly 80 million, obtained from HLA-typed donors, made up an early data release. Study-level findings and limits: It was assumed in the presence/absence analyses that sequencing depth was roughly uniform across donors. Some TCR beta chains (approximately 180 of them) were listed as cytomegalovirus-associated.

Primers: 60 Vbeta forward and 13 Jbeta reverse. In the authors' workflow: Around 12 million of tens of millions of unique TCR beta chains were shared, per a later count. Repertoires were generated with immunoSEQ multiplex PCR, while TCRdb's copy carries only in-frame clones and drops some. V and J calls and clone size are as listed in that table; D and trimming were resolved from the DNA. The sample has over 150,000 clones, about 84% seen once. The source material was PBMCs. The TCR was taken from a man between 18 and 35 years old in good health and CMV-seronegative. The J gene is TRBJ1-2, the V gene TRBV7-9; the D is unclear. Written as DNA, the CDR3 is TGTTCCAGCAGCTTGTATCATGGCTACACCTTC. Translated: CSSSLYHGYTF.